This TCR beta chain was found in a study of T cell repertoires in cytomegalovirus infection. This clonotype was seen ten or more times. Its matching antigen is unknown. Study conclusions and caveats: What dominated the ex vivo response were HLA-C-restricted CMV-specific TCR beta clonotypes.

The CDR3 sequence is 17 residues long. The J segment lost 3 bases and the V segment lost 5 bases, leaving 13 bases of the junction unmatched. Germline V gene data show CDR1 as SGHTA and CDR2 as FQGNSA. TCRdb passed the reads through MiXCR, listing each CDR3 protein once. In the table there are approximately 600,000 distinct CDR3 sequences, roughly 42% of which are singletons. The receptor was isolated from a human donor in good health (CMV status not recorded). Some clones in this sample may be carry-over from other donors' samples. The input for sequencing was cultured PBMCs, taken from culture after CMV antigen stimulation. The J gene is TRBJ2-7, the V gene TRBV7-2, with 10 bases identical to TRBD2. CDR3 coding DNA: TGTGCCAGCAGCAGGCGGGGAGCGGGAGGGTTCGGCTACGAGCAGTACTTC. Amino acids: CASSRRGAGGFGYEQYF. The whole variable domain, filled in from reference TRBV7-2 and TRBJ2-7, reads GAGVSQSPSNKVTEKGKDVELRCDPISGHTALYWYRQSLGQGLEFLIYFQGNSAPDKSGLPSDRFSAERTGGSVSTLTIQRTQQEDSAVYLCASSRRGAGGFGYEQYFGPGTRLTVT.